Below are 26 T cell receptor beta chains sequenced from a single sample in a study of beta chain features in type 1 diabetes. Expressed TCRB transcripts got sequenced, as all isolated RNA was reverse transcribed. Profiled with immunoSEQ multiplex PCR; TCRdb holds only in-frame clones, not every one. Here the sample spans under 900,000 clones, roughly a sixth being singletons. The sample was naive CD4+ T cells from blood. These receptors were taken from a woman aged 18-30 years in good health.

This clone was detected only a few times. The chain is built from TRBV29-1 and TRBJ2-1, with D perhaps assigned TRBD1 or TRBD2 (6 bases each). The ends were cut back, 4 bases at V and 2 bases at J, with 15 bases in the middle. Germline V gene data show CDR1 as SQVTM and CDR2 as ANQGSEA. The length of the CDR3 is 15 residues. The CDR3 here is CSVVGGLEAYNEQFF. The DNA of the CDR3 is TGCAGCGTTGTGGGGGGCCTGGAAGCCTACAATGAGCAGTTCTTC.

This clone has a handful of counts. V is TRBV2 and J is TRBJ2-4; no firm D call. The CDR3 totals 15 residues. The V gene lost 4 bases and the J gene lost 0 bases, with 10 bases spanning the gap. CDR1 is SNHLY and CDR2 is FYNNEI in the germline V gene. This chain's CDR3 is CASSVFQLAKNIQYF. The CDR3 region has the DNA TGTGCCAGCAGTGTCTTCCAGCTAGCCAAAAACATTCAGTACTTC.

In this sample, this clone turned up a few times. The chain uses TRBV7-2 and TRBJ2-1, with D tentatively TRBD2 (5 bases). CDR3 size: 14 residues. CDR1 is SGHTA and CDR2 is FQGNSA in the germline V gene. Trimming left V 2 bases short and J 8 bases short, with 13 bases between. CDR3 sequence: CASSLLPGVDEQFF. The CDR3 bases are TGTGCCAGCAGCTTATTGCCCGGGGTCGATGAGCAGTTCTTC.

The chain employs TRBV6-6 and TRBJ1-1; perhaps TRBD1 as D (5 bases). CDR1 is MNHNY and CDR2 is SVGAGI in the germline V gene (reference sequence). V lost 4 bases to trimming and J lost 1 base, with 10 bases between them. The CDR3 spans 14 residues. CDR3 protein: CASSFQDRNTEAFF. The CDR3 coding sequence is TGTGCCAGCAGTTTTCAAGACAGGAACACTGAAGCTTTCTTT.

This clone was seen more than once but under ten times. The junction differs from germline at one of its ends, possibly a read error. This chain joins TRBV6-5 and TRBJ2-4; D is ambiguous. The CDR3 has 14 residues. Germline V gene lookup returns CDR1 MNHEY and CDR2 SVGAGI. CDR3 protein: CASSDSLFKNIQYF. CDR3 DNA: TGTGCCAGCAGTGACTCCCTTTTCAAAAACATTCAGTACTTC.

V usage is TRBV11-2 and J usage is TRBJ1-1; D remains ambiguous. V shed 2 bases and J shed 3 bases, with 10 bases lying between them. This CDR3 has 14 amino acids. CDR1 is SGHAT, CDR2 FQNNGV, per germline. CDR3 nucleotide sequence: TGTGCCAGCAGCTTAAGTGGTGGAGACACTGAAGCTTTCTTT. Translating gives CASSLSGGDTEAFF.

This clone appeared once. CDR3 nucleotide sequence: TGTGCCAGCAGCGCCGACAGGGCAGGTGGAAACACCATATATTTT. It encodes CASSADRAGGNTIYF. This rearrangement joins TRBV5-6 to TRBJ1-3, with TRBD1 matching 7 bases. Germline trimming cut 4 bases from V and 3 bases from J; bases unmatched to any gene: 7. There are 15 residues in the CDR3. Germline V gene lookup returns CDR1 SGHDT and CDR2 YYEEEE.

V is TRBV10-3 and J is TRBJ2-1; the D gene is possibly TRBD1 (5 bases). Trimming cost V 6 bases and J 9 bases, with 9 bases left between them. The CDR3 is 11 amino acids. Germline V lookup: CDR1 ENHRY, CDR2 SYGVKD. The CDR3 DNA is TGTGCCATCAGGACAGTCACTGAGCAGTTCTTC. It translates to CAIRTVTEQFF.

V and J are TRBV28 and TRBJ1-1; perhaps TRBD1 as D (6 bases). Germline V gives CDR1 MDHEN, CDR2 SYDVKM. Deletions cut 5 bases from V and 3 bases from J, with 10 bases between. The CDR3 runs to 13 residues. The CDR3 loop is CASSPGGHTEAFF. For the CDR3, the DNA is TGTGCCAGCAGTCCTGGGGGCCACACTGAAGCTTTCTTT.

The sample holds a few counts of this clone. In DNA, the CDR3 is TGTGCCAGCAGCCCAGTGCTAGCGGGAGCGTTCTACGAGCAGTACTTC. This encodes CASSPVLAGAFYEQYF. The J gene is TRBJ2-7, the V gene TRBV7-2; 10 bases are shared with TRBD2. V was pared by 5 bases and J by 3 bases, with 10 bases of the junction left unmatched. This CDR3 spans 16 amino acids. CDR1 is SGHTA, CDR2 FQGNSA, per germline.

This clone was counted between two and nine times. This chain links TRBV19 with TRBJ1-2; TRBD1 agrees at 7 bases. The J segment lost 3 bases and the V segment lost 3 bases, leaving 4 bases of the junction unmatched. The CDR3 is 14 residues long. Germline CDR1 and CDR2: LNHDA and SQIVND (reference sequence). The CDR3 loop is CASSMTGTHYGYTF. CDR3 sequence (DNA): TGTGCCAGTAGTATGACAGGGACCCACTATGGCTACACCTTC.

This clone was detected only a few times. V gene TRBV19 combines with J gene TRBJ2-3; D is unclear. CDR1 is LNHDA, CDR2 SQIVND, per germline (reference sequence). V lost 3 bases to trimming and J lost 2 bases, with 6 bases between them. This CDR3 region has 13 residues. The CDR3 coding sequence is TGTGCCAGTAGTATTCAGATCACAGATACGCAGTATTTT. Encoded protein: CASSIQITDTQYF.

This clone has a handful of counts. This chain joins TRBV6-5 and TRBJ2-7, with D unclear. The CDR3 runs 14 residues. In germline, CDR1 is MNHEY, CDR2 SVGAGI. Deletions cut 1 base from V and 2 bases from J, with 9 bases between. Here the CDR3 reads CASSYLPGPYEQYF. CDR3 bases: TGTGCCAGCAGTTACTTGCCGGGCCCCTACGAGCAGTACTTC.

The gene calls are TRBV20-1 and TRBJ2-7; maybe TRBD2 (6 bases). Germline CDR1 is DFQATT and CDR2 is SNEGSKA (reference sequence). Deletions cut 7 bases from V and 6 bases from J, with 13 bases between. The CDR3 sequence is 11 residues long. The CDR3 is CSGGGIGEQYF. The CDR3 coding sequence is TGCAGTGGTGGGGGGATCGGCGAGCAGTACTTC.

In its sample, this clone was seen a few times. The chain combines TRBV4-3 with TRBJ2-3; TRBD2 might be the D (6 bases). The CDR3 totals 15 residues. V was trimmed by 1 base and J by 1 base, leaving 9 bases between them. In germline, CDR1 is LGHNA, CDR2 YSLEER. This chain's CDR3 is CASSQADYRTDTQYF. The CDR3 coding sequence is TGCGCCAGCAGCCAAGCGGACTATCGCACAGATACGCAGTATTTT.

Notes on this clone: The sample carries other DNA sequences with the same CDR3. The chain employs TRBV29-1 and TRBJ2-5; no definite D call. The CDR3 totals 9 residues. The V end lost 6 bases, the J end lost 4 bases, and 3 bases lay between the germline ends. Germline CDR1 is SQVTM and CDR2 is ANQGSEA. In nucleotides, the CDR3 is TGCAGCGTAGGAGAGACCCAGTACTTC. Residues: CSVGETQYF. Filled out from reference TRBV29-1 and TRBJ2-5, the complete variable domain reads SAVISQKPSRDICQRGTSLTIQCQVDSQVTMMFWYRQQPGQSLTLIATANQGSEATYESGFVIDKFPISRPNLTFSTLTVSNMSPEDSSIYLCSVGETQYFGPGTRLLVL.

This clone was counted a few times. The chain is built from TRBV7-2 and TRBJ2-3, with 16 bases fitting TRBD2. Germline V gene data show CDR1 as SGHTA and CDR2 as FQGNSA. Unmatched junction bases numbered 6, after V lost 5 bases and J lost 4 bases. CDR3 length equals 17 residues. Written as DNA, the CDR3 is TGTGCCAGCAGCCCATGGGGACTAGCGGGAGGGGCAGATACGCAGTATTTT. It encodes CASSPWGLAGGADTQYF. The whole variable domain, filled in from reference TRBV7-2 and TRBJ2-3, reads GAGVSQSPSNKVTEKGKDVELRCDPISGHTALYWYRQSLGQGLEFLIYFQGNSAPDKSGLPSDRFSAERTGGSVSTLTIQRTQQEDSAVYLCASSPWGLAGGADTQYFGPGTRLTVL.

Remarks on this clone: This likely came from a read error, as a far larger clone is one base away. The same CDR3 also results from other DNA sequences found in this sample. The V and J genes are TRBV11-2 and TRBJ2-1, with D uncertain. The CDR3 runs to 11 residues. Germline CDR1 reads SGHAT; CDR2 reads FQNNGV. The CDR3 nucleotides read TGTGCCAGCAGCTCCGACAATGAGCAGTTCTTC. This encodes CASSSDNEQFF.

The gene calls are TRBV11-2 and TRBJ1-2, with D perhaps TRBD1 (5 bases). Germline lookup yields CDR1 SGHAT and CDR2 FQNNGV. The V gene lost 5 bases and the J gene lost 4 bases, with 17 bases spanning the gap. This CDR3 region has 15 residues. The CDR3 DNA reads TGTGCCAGCAGCGCCTTCCAGACAGATTTCTATGGCTACACCTTC. Encoded protein: CASSAFQTDFYGYTF.

This clone was found a few times. This chain joins TRBV10-3 and TRBJ2-7; 11 bases map to TRBD2. The CDR3 spans 16 residues. Germline V gene sequence: CDR1 ENHRY, CDR2 SYGVKD. The junction had 3 bases not matched to a gene; V was cut back by 0 bases and J by 2 bases. The DNA of the CDR3 is TGTGCCATCAGTGAGTCGACTAGCGGGAATCCCTACGAGCAGTACTTC. Translating gives CAISESTSGNPYEQYF.

This clone has a handful of counts. V usage is TRBV2 and J usage is TRBJ2-6, with D unresolved. Germline assignment: CDR1 SNHLY and CDR2 FYNNEI. Trimming took 6 bases from V and 4 from J, leaving 7 bases between them. The length of the CDR3 is 13 residues. CDR3 coding DNA: TGTGCCAGCAGCGGGCGGGGGGCCAACGTCCTGACTTTC. It yields the protein CASSGRGANVLTF.

This sequence joins TRBV10-3 and TRBJ2-6; D unclear. CDR3 length equals 13 residues. V dropped 3 bases and J dropped 0 bases, with 0 bases sitting between them. Per germline, CDR1 ENHRY and CDR2 SYGVKD. The CDR3 sequence: CAISDSGANVLTF. Here the CDR3 DNA reads TGTGCCATCAGTGACTCTGGGGCCAACGTCCTGACTTTC.

The gene calls are TRBV11-2 and TRBJ2-1; D uncertain. The CDR3 is made up of 15 amino acids. Per the germline V gene, CDR1 is SGHAT and CDR2 is FQNNGV. The V end lost 3 bases, the J end lost 10 bases, and 19 bases lay between the germline ends. CDR3 residues: CASSFRATQLSEQFF. DNA of the CDR3: TGTGCCAGCAGCTTTCGTGCGACCCAATTATCGGAGCAGTTCTTC.

The chain carries TRBV7-2 and TRBJ2-3; no firm D call. Germline lookup yields CDR1 SGHTA and CDR2 FQGNSA. The V and J ends lost 4 bases and 7 bases respectively, with 6 bases between them. The CDR3 totals 11 residues. As DNA, the CDR3 is TGTGCCAGCAGCTGGGTTAATACGCAGTATTTT. Residues: CASSWVNTQYF.

This clone showed up just a few times. An end of the junction differs from the germline gene, which may be a read error. The chain has TRBV2 and TRBJ2-7; 11 bases map to TRBD2. CDR3 length equals 14 residues. CDR1 and CDR2 (germline): SNHLY, FYNNEI. The CDR3 here is CASRTPGTSGEQCF. DNA of the CDR3: TGTGCCAGCCGCACCCCCGGGACTAGCGGCGAGCAGTGCTTC. The full variable domain, rest sourced from reference TRBV2 and TRBJ2-7, is EPEVTQTPSHQVTQMGQEVILRCVPISNHLYFYWYRQILGQKVEFLVSFYNNEISEKSEIFDDQFSVERPDGSNFTLKIRSTKLEDSAMYFCASRTPGTSGEQCFGPGTRLTVT.

The genes are TRBV4-2 and TRBJ2-3, with TRBD2 matching 7 bases. The CDR3 length is 14 residues. Germline CDR1 is LGHNA and CDR2 is YNFKEQ. The V and J ends lost 3 bases and 4 bases, in that order; junction bases with no gene match: 4. The CDR3 sequence is CASSQGGISDTQYF. CDR3 nucleotide sequence: TGTGCCAGCAGCCAGGGGGGGATCTCAGATACGCAGTATTTT.